A selection of T cell receptor beta chains follows, all from one sample in a study of control samples from healthy donors and cancer patients. Libraries were prepared by immunoSEQ multiplex PCR; TCRdb keeps only in-frame clonotypes and omits some of them. The table includes roughly 64,000 clones, about nine tenths detected once. Material: PBMCs. The receptors shown here come from a woman aged 45 to 65 with colorectal cancer. Each CDR3 is given with its conserved first and last residue. A D gene is named only where the DNA matches it firmly. Only some rows state a clone size, as once, few, many or a class for expanded clones.

j_call cdr3_length v_call clone_size d_call cdr3_nt cdr3_aa
TRBJ1-6 18 TRBV30 . . TGTGCCTGGAGTGCTACAACCGGGACTCTCACCGGTAATTCACCCCTCCACTTT CAWSATTGTLTGNSPLHF
TRBJ1-2 14 TRBV7-3 . . TGTGCCAGCAGCTTAAACCCAGGCGGCTATGGCTACACCTTC CASSLNPGGYGYTF
TRBJ1-3 14 TRBV12-5 . . TGTGCTAGTGGTTCCCTCTCCTCTGGAAACACCATATATTTT CASGSLSSGNTIYF
TRBJ2-4 15 TRBV7-8 . . TGTGCCAGCAGCCTAGAGACAGTAGGCAAAAACATTCAGTACTTC CASSLETVGKNIQYF
TRBJ2-3 12 TRBV6-6 . TRBD1 TGTGCCAGCAACCAGGGGGCAGATACGCAGTATTTT CASNQGADTQYF
TRBJ1-1 15 TRBV29-1 . TRBD1 TGCAGCGTTGCGGGTTCCGGGACAGGGATTGGAGAAGCTTTCTTT CSVAGSGTGIGEAFF
TRBJ2-3 13 TRBV28 . . TGTGCCAGCAGTTTTGGCGATAAAGATACGCAGTATTTT CASSFGDKDTQYF
TRBJ1-4 15 TRBV19 . . TGTGCCAGTAGTATAGCTCGGGATTCTAATGAAAAACTGTTTTTT CASSIARDSNEKLFF
TRBJ2-3 18 TRBV4-1 . TRBD2 TGCGCCAGCAGCCAGGAGTCCCTAGCGGGGCCGGGCACAGATACGCAGTATTTT CASSQESLAGPGTDTQYF
TRBJ2-2 15 TRBV7-2 . . TGTGCCAGCAGCTTTGGGGGGCCAGGAGGCGGGGAGCTGTTTTTT CASSFGGPGGGELFF
TRBJ2-7 14 TRBV7-9 . . TGTGCCAGCAGCCACGACAGTGGGCCACCCGAGCAGTACTTC CASSHDSGPPEQYF
TRBJ2-6 18 TRBV28 . . TGTGCCAGCAGTTTCAACGAGGGTTCTAGGTCTGGGGCCAACGTCCTGACTTTC CASSFNEGSRSGANVLTF
TRBJ1-4 15 TRBV6-6 . . TGTGCCAGCAGTGCACAGGGTTCGTGGGATGAAAAACTGTTTTTT CASSAQGSWDEKLFF
TRBJ2-2 12 TRBV12-3/TRBV12-4 . . TGTGCCAGCAGAACACATACCGGGGAGCTGTTTTTT CASRTHTGELFF
TRBJ2-2 17 TRBV19 . . TGTGCCAGTAGTATCCTGTCCGAGCCCAAAATGGGCGGGGAGCTGTTTTTT CASSILSEPKMGGELFF
TRBJ2-1 19 TRBV5-4 once TRBD2 TGTGCCAGCAGCTTGGTGGGGACTAGCGGGGGAACTATACACAATGAGCAGTTCTTC CASSLVGTSGGTIHNEQFF
TRBJ2-7 16 TRBV2 . TRBD2 TGTGCCAGCAGTGATGGGACTAGCGGGAACTCCTACGAGCAGTACTTC CASSDGTSGNSYEQYF
TRBJ1-2 13 TRBV2 . TRBD1 TGTGCCAGCATTAGACAGGGGGCGAGTGGCTACACCTTC CASIRQGASGYTF
TRBJ2-5 15 TRBV4-2 . . TGTGCCAGCAGCCAAGATTCCAACACCCAAGAGACCCAGTACTTC CASSQDSNTQETQYF
TRBJ1-3 11 TRBV6-6 . . TGTGCCAGCACGGAGGGAAACACCATATATTTT CASTEGNTIYF
TRBJ2-1 14 TRBV2 . . TGTGCCAGCAGTAATTGGGGGCCCGACAATGAGCAGTTCTTC CASSNWGPDNEQFF
TRBJ2-3 14 TRBV18 . TRBD2 TGTGCCAGCTCACCCCCGACTAGCATGAATACGCAGTATTTT CASSPPTSMNTQYF
TRBJ1-5 17 TRBV4-1 few . TGCGCCAGCAGCCAAGAAATGACAGCTGATAGCAATCAGCCCCAGCATTTT CASSQEMTADSNQPQHF
TRBJ2-3 16 TRBV30 . TRBD2 TGTGCCTGGACCCTAGCGGGGGGGCTCCCTCAAGATACGCAGTATTTT CAWTLAGGLPQDTQYF
TRBJ2-7 12 TRBV28 . . TGTGCCAGCAGCCCGCTTATTGGGGGTGCGTACTTC CASSPLIGGAYF
TRBJ2-5 15 TRBV19 . TRBD2 TGTGCCAGTAGGTCGGGAGGGGTACTTCAAGAGACCCAGTACTTC CASRSGGVLQETQYF
TRBJ1-3 13 TRBV19 . . TGTGCCAGTACCACGGGGGTCGGAAACACCATATATTTT CASTTGVGNTIYF
TRBJ1-2 13 TRBV27 . . TGTGCCAGCAGTTTTGGCGCTAACTATGGCTACACCTTC CASSFGANYGYTF
TRBJ1-2 16 TRBV2 . . TGTGCCAGCAGTGATTGGGGGGTTATGACAGACTATGGCTACACCTTC CASSDWGVMTDYGYTF
TRBJ1-6 14 TRBV28 . . TGTGCCAGCAGTTTCCGACCGGGTCATTCACCCCTCCACTTT CASSFRPGHSPLHF
TRBJ1-2 11 TRBV29-1 . TRBD1 TGCAGCGTGGGGACAGGGCACGGCTACACCTTC CSVGTGHGYTF
TRBJ1-4 13 TRBV27 . . TGTGCCAGCTCCAGGGGCTGGGGTGAAAAACTGTTTTTT CASSRGWGEKLFF
TRBJ2-1 15 TRBV20-1 . TRBD2 TGCAGTGCTAGTAAGTCGGCGGGAGGAATCTATGAGCAGTTCTTC CSASKSAGGIYEQFF
TRBJ2-2 16 TRBV5-1 . TRBD2 TGCGCCAGCAGCTTGTCCAGCGGGGGGGCTGACGGGGAGCTGTTTTTT CASSLSSGGADGELFF
TRBJ2-5 13 TRBV7-3 . . TGTGCCAGCAGCCGGGACGGGGAGGGGGCCCAGTACTTC CASSRDGEGAQYF
TRBJ1-1 15 TRBV6-5 . TRBD1 TGTGCCAGCAGAGCGGCCTACAGGGGGCAGACTGAAGCTTTCTTT CASRAAYRGQTEAFF
TRBJ1-1 15 TRBV19 . . TGTGCCAGTAGTATAATCCGGCCGGGGAACACTGAAGCTTTCTTT CASSIIRPGNTEAFF
TRBJ1-2 13 TRBV5-6 . . TGTGCCAGCACCTTTGAGGAGGGGTCTGGCTACACCTTC CASTFEEGSGYTF
TRBJ1-1 16 TRBV10-2 . . TGCGCCAGCAGTGAGTCGGGTCTAGCTTTGAACACTGAAGCTTTCTTT CASSESGLALNTEAFF
TRBJ1-5 15 TRBV5-1 . TRBD1 TGCGCCAGCAGCTCCGGGACAGGTTGGGACCAGCCCCAGCATTTT CASSSGTGWDQPQHF
TRBJ2-7 13 TRBV6-5 . . TGTGCCAGCAGTCCCCCAGGTTCCTACGAGCAGTACTTC CASSPPGSYEQYF
TRBJ2-5 16 TRBV25-1 . TRBD2 TGTGCCAGCAGTCCCCTTGGGCTAGCGGGATTTGAGACCCAGTACTTC CASSPLGLAGFETQYF
TRBJ1-1 15 TRBV5-6 . . TGTGCCAGCAGCTTTGGGGCCCTGTTTTACACTGAAGCTTTCTTT CASSFGALFYTEAFF
TRBJ1-2 13 TRBV7-2 . . TGTGCCAGCAGCCCCGAACCTAACTATGGCTACACCTTC CASSPEPNYGYTF
TRBJ2-2 17 TRBV29-1 once . TGCAGCGCCTGCGGGACAGCTCAAGGGGGGTGCACCGGGGAGCTGTTTTTT CSACGTAQGGCTGELFF
TRBJ1-1 13 TRBV12-3/TRBV12-4 few . TGTGCCAGCAGTTATTCCCTCCGGGGGGCGTTACCCTTT CASSYSLRGALPF
TRBJ1-5 13 TRBV7-9 . . TGTGCCAGCAGCTTAGACGAAAATCAGCCCCAGCATTTT CASSLDENQPQHF
TRBJ2-1 15 TRBV7-9 . TRBD2 TGTGCCAGCACGTGGTCTGCGGGGGACTGGAATGAGCAGTTCTTC CASTWSAGDWNEQFF